These 12 T cell receptor beta chains were sequenced from one sample in a study of blood T cell repertoires in COVID-19. TCRdb's copy holds only in-frame clones and misses some; the assay was immunoSEQ multiplex PCR. The table records about 370,000 clones, 75% to 90% of them present only once. Input material: PBMCs or T cells enriched from blood (not recorded which). Receptors originate from a man younger than 35 who had recovered from COVID-19.

V and J are TRBV5-1 and TRBJ1-6, with 7 bases fitting TRBD1. This CDR3 is built from 17 residues. From germline, CDR1 is SGHRS and CDR2 YFSETQ. After removal of 1 base from V and 0 bases from J, the junction contained 4 bases not matched to a gene. For the CDR3, the DNA is TGCGCCAGCAGCTTGAAGACAGGGAGCTCCTATAATTCACCCCTCCACTTT. Protein sequence: CASSLKTGSSYNSPLHF. The complete variable domain, with remaining parts taken from reference TRBV5-1 and TRBJ1-6, reads KAGVTQTPRYLIKTRGQQVTLSCSPISGHRSVSWYQQTPGQGLQFLFEYFSETQRNKGNFPGRFSGRQFSNSRSEMNVSTLELGDSALYLCASSLKTGSSYNSPLHFGNGTRLTVT.

The chain carries TRBV3-1 (or the pseudogene TRBV3-2) and TRBJ2-1; 11 nucleotides match TRBD1. The CDR3 sequence is 16 residues long. Per germline, CDR1 LGHDT and CDR2 YNNKEL (reference sequence). The V gene end was trimmed by 5 bases and the J gene end by 8 bases; junction bases not matched to a gene: 11. The CDR3 is CASSFEGTGGFDEQFF. CDR3 DNA: TGTGCCAGCAGCTTCGAGGGGACAGGGGGTTTTGATGAGCAGTTCTTC.

The chain joins TRBV7-6 to TRBJ2-5; TRBD2 matches at 10 bases. With 5 bases clipped from V and 4 bases from J, the junction kept 7 bases outside the gene matches. Per germline, CDR1 SGHVS and CDR2 FNYEAQ. The CDR3 consists of 15 residues. CDR3 loop: CASSLTSGLPETQYF. The CDR3 region has the DNA TGTGCCAGCAGCCTGACTAGCGGGTTGCCAGAGACCCAGTACTTC.

This clone was observed a few times. V gene TRBV3-1 (or the pseudogene TRBV3-2) combines with J gene TRBJ1-1, with no clear D. CDR3 length: 16 amino acids. The germline CDR1 and CDR2 sequences are LGHDT and YNNKEL (reference sequence). The germline V and J ends were trimmed by 4 bases and 6 bases, with 21 bases remaining between them. The CDR3 region has the DNA TGTGCCAGCAGCCGGAAACGAGCGGAGTCGTCCCCTGAAGCTTTCTTT. This codes for CASSRKRAESSPEAFF.

The chain has TRBV2 and TRBJ2-7, with D perhaps TRBD2 (6 bases). Trimming took 3 bases from V and 1 from J, leaving 13 bases between them. This CDR3 spans 15 amino acids. Per the germline V gene, CDR1 is SNHLY and CDR2 is FYNNEI. CDR3 nucleotides: TGTGCCAGCAGTGAGATTGGGGGGAGTTCCTACGAGCAGTACTTC. The encoded protein is CASSEIGGSSYEQYF.

In this sample, this clone turned up once. The gene calls are TRBV4-2 and TRBJ2-1; TRBD2 might be the D (5 bases). Looked up from germline, CDR1 is LGHNA and CDR2 is YNFKEQ. With 4 bases removed from V and 4 bases from J, the gap between germline ends came to 11 bases. The CDR3 is 14 amino acids. DNA of the CDR3: TGTGCCAGCAGCCGGAGGTTGGGGTACAATGAGCAGTTCTTC. Residues: CASSRRLGYNEQFF.

The gene calls are TRBV21-1 and TRBJ1-1; TRBD1, the table's D call, lacks a check against the DNA. TRBV21-1 represents a pseudogene. CDR3 length equals 16 residues. Here the CDR3 DNA reads TGTGCCAGCAGCAAAAACCCCCAGGGGCTGAGGACTGAAGCTTTCTTT. Amino acids: CASSKNPQGLRTEAFF.

The V and J genes are TRBV7-8 and TRBJ2-7; 13 bases are shared with TRBD2. After removal of 5 bases from V and 3 bases from J, the junction contained 4 bases not matched to a gene. Per the germline V gene, CDR1 is SGHVS and CDR2 is FQNEAQ. The CDR3 loop spans 15 amino acids. The CDR3: CASSQWTSGGYEQYF. The DNA for the CDR3 is TGTGCCAGCAGCCAATGGACTAGCGGGGGCTACGAGCAGTACTTC.

The gene calls are TRBV20-1 and TRBJ2-5; 10 bases agree with TRBD2. The germline CDR1 and CDR2 sequences are DFQATT and SNEGSKA (reference sequence). The CDR3 contains 15 residues. V trimming: 3 bases; J trimming: 5 bases; junction bases outside the gene matches: 9. CDR3 in DNA: TGCAGTGCTAGTACATTAGCGGGAGGAGAGGAGACCCAGTACTTC. Protein sequence: CSASTLAGGEETQYF.

The chain links TRBV10-3 to TRBJ1-1, with 8 bases identical to TRBD1. Germline-derived CDR1 and CDR2 are ENHRY and SYGVKD. The CDR3 is 15 residues long. Trimming cost V 8 bases and J 0 bases; bases outside gene matches: 8. In DNA, the CDR3 is TGTGCCATCGAAGGACAGGGCAGATTGAACACTGAAGCTTTCTTT. Its translation: CAIEGQGRLNTEAFF.

The J gene is TRBJ1-4, the V gene TRBV5-1; unclear D gene. Germline CDR1 SGHRS, CDR2 YFSETQ. The CDR3 is 15 residues long. With 0 bases removed from V and 8 bases from J, the gap between germline ends came to 14 bases. Written as DNA, the CDR3 is TGCGCCAGCAGCTTGGGAGGTAGAGAGGGAGAAAAACTGTTTTTT. Encoded protein: CASSLGGREGEKLFF.

This clone was recorded only once. This rearrangement joins TRBV11-2 to TRBJ2-2; 9 bases agree with TRBD1. V lost 6 bases to trimming and J lost 7 bases; unmatched junction nucleotides: 9. The CDR3 is made up of 15 amino acids. Looked up from germline, CDR1 is SGHAT and CDR2 is FQNNGV. The CDR3 bases are TGTGCCAGCAGGTCAGGGACAGGGTCTCACGGGGAGCTGTTTTTT. Translation gives CASRSGTGSHGELFF.